Listed below are T cell receptor beta chains from one sample, sequenced in a study of T cells in tumors after PD-1 blockade. The protocol was immunoSEQ multiplex PCR, while the TCRdb copy is restricted to in-frame clones and leaves out a portion. The sample carries approximately 30,000 clones, 55% to 80% recorded once. The sample here was PBMCs, taken after anti-PD-1 treatment. The receptors here all came from a human donor with basal cell carcinoma. CDR3s include the opening cysteine and the closing phenylalanine or tryptophan. Fields, in order: D gene, clone size, J gene, V gene, CDR3 protein, CDR3 DNA. The D gene is left open where the match is weak. Where a row states a size, it is once, few, many or the class of an expanded clone; other rows omit it.

TRBD2,.,TRBJ2-5,TRBV7-2,CASSTSSGSQETQYF,TGTGCCAGCAGCACATCAAGCGGGAGTCAAGAGACCCAGTACTTC
TRBD1,.,TRBJ1-4,TRBV20-1,CSATDRVELFF,TGCAGTGCTACCGACAGGGTAGAACTGTTTTTT
.,few,TRBJ1-6,TRBV6-5,CASRRNNSPLHF,TGTGCCAGCAGGCGTAACAATTCACCCCTCCACTTT
TRBD2,.,TRBJ2-3,TRBV30,CAWSDRGRGTDTQYF,TGTGCCTGGAGTGATCGCGGGAGAGGCACAGATACGCAGTATTTT
.,.,TRBJ2-7,TRBV28,CASGGDTFYEQYF,TGTGCCAGCGGAGGTGACACCTTCTACGAGCAGTACTTC
.,few,TRBJ1-5,TRBV7-3,CASTLLGERRNNQPQHF,TGTGCCAGCACCCTGTTGGGGGAAAGGAGGAACAATCAGCCCCAGCATTTT
TRBD1,.,TRBJ1-5,TRBV6-5,CASRPDRASNQPQHF,TGTGCCAGCAGGCCGGACAGGGCAAGCAATCAGCCCCAGCATTTT
TRBD1,.,TRBJ1-6,TRBV3-1/TRBV3-2,CASRPRGTGGDSPLHF,TGTGCCAGCAGACCCAGGGGAACAGGGGGCGATTCACCCCTCCACTTT
.,.,TRBJ1-2,TRBV19,CASSGQLNYGYTF,TGTGCCAGTAGTGGACAGCTAAACTATGGCTACACCTTC
.,once,TRBJ1-2,TRBV4-3,CASSQDTGLANYGYTF,TGCGCCAGCAGCCAAGATACAGGTTTAGCTAACTATGGCTACACCTTC
TRBD2,.,TRBJ2-3,TRBV5-1,CASSSGTSADTQYF,TGCGCCAGCAGTTCCGGGACTAGCGCAGATACGCAGTATTTT
.,few,TRBJ1-1,TRBV6-2/TRBV6-3,CASSSNTIKAEAFF,TGTGCCAGCAGTTCAAACACGATTAAGGCTGAAGCTTTCTTT
TRBD1,.,TRBJ2-7,TRBV5-1,CASSPLGGTGGYEQYF,TGCGCCAGCAGCCCCCTCGGGGGGACAGGGGGCTATGAGCAGTACTTC
.,.,TRBJ1-5,TRBV7-9,CASSSTRDLSNQPQHF,TGTGCCAGCAGTTCTACCCGGGACCTTAGCAATCAGCCCCAGCATTTT
.,many,TRBJ1-5,TRBV28,CASKGGVVNQPQHF,TGTGCCAGCAAAGGGGGGGTCGTCAATCAGCCCCAGCATTTT
.,.,TRBJ1-3,TRBV5-5,CASSLGDSGNTIYF,TGTGCCAGCAGCTTGGGAGACTCTGGAAACACCATATATTTT
.,.,TRBJ2-2,TRBV6-2/TRBV6-3,CASSLGDGGRELFF,TGTGCCAGCAGTTTGGGGGATGGAGGGAGAGAGCTGTTTTTT
TRBD2,.,TRBJ2-1,TRBV5-1,CASSVSGDSYNEQFF,TGCGCCAGCAGCGTGAGCGGGGACTCCTACAATGAGCAGTTCTTC
.,.,TRBJ2-7,TRBV30,CAWVLGSGGEQYF,TGTGCCTGGGTCTTAGGGTCCGGAGGGGAGCAGTACTTC
.,few,TRBJ1-5,TRBV24-1,CATSKGLGESNQPQHF,TGTGCCACCAGTAAGGGGCTGGGTGAAAGCAATCAGCCCCAGCATTTT
TRBD1,.,TRBJ1-5,TRBV15,CATSREGQVYKSQPQHF,TGTGCCACCAGCAGAGAGGGACAGGTCTACAAAAGTCAGCCCCAGCATTTT
.,.,TRBJ2-3,TRBV7-9,CASSSQGTDTQYF,TGTGCCAGCAGCTCGCAGGGAACAGATACGCAGTATTTT